The rows below give T cell receptor beta chains drawn from one sample of a study of T-cell memory formation after mild COVID-19. TCRdb reprocessed the 5' RACE reads via MiXCR and lists one record per CDR3 protein. The sample contains fewer than 30,000 distinct CDR3 sequences, approximately 12% of which appear only once. The sequencing input was PBMCs or a T cell subset sorted from them (not recorded which). The receptor set was obtained from an adult woman who had mild COVID-19 (a few samples of this study predate the infection). Cell type and time point are not known. Each CDR3 is given with its conserved first and last residue. Fields, in order: clone size, V gene, J gene, D gene, CDR3 protein, CDR3 DNA. D genes are given only for firm matches. The size field is filled for only some rows; it gives once, few, many or a size class.

many	TRBV30	TRBJ1-2	TRBD1	CARDRSLYGYTF	TGTGCCCGGGACAGGTCCCTCTATGGCTACACCTTC
-	TRBV6-5	TRBJ1-3	-	CASSTPAPAGPLGRNTIYF	TGTGCCAGCAGCACCCCCGCCCCCGCAGGTCCCCTCGGGAGAAACACCATATATTTT
many	TRBV5-5	TRBJ1-1	-	CASSRTTGSEAFF	TGTGCCAGCAGCCGTACGACCGGGAGTGAAGCTTTCTTT
many	TRBV20-1	TRBJ1-2	-	CSARDPTGVYGYTF	TGCAGTGCTAGAGATCCTACGGGAGTCTATGGCTACACCTTC
-	TRBV18	TRBJ1-1	-	CASSPGTEAFF	TGTGCCAGCTCACCCGGCACTGAAGCTTTCTTT
many	TRBV4-1	TRBJ2-5	TRBD2	CASSQDVAGGLGAQYF	TGCGCCAGCAGCCAAGATGTAGCGGGGGGGCTTGGGGCCCAGTACTTC
-	TRBV5-1	TRBJ2-3	-	CASSPAGADPNGVDTQYF	TGCGCCAGCAGTCCGGCGGGGGCCGACCCTAACGGCGTAGATACGCAGTATTTT
-	TRBV7-8	TRBJ2-1	-	CASSPEPSSYNEQFF	TGTGCCAGCAGCCCGGAGCCCTCGTCCTACAATGAGCAGTTCTTC
many	TRBV12-3/TRBV12-4	TRBJ1-5	-	CASKLDSYQPQHF	TGTGCCAGCAAGCTCGACAGTTATCAGCCCCAGCATTTT
many	TRBV6-4	TRBJ1-1	-	CASSAGSNTEAFF	TGTGCCAGCAGTGCGGGGTCCAACACTGAAGCTTTCTTT
many	TRBV7-3	TRBJ2-5	-	CASSGVPQETQYF	TGTGCCAGCAGTGGGGTACCCCAAGAGACCCAGTACTTC
-	TRBV4-2	TRBJ2-1	-	CASSQWGQDYTGHEQFF	TGTGCCAGCAGCCAATGGGGCCAGGATTATACAGGGCATGAGCAGTTCTTC
-	TRBV24-1	TRBJ2-3	TRBD2	CATGAGGPTDTQYF	TGTGCCACCGGGGCGGGAGGTCCTACAGATACGCAGTATTTT
many	TRBV5-8	TRBJ2-3	TRBD2	CASNLAGPSTDTQYF	TGTGCCAGCAATCTAGCGGGGCCTAGCACAGATACGCAGTATTTT
many	TRBV7-9	TRBJ1-2	-	CASSLPRTEKYGYTF	TGTGCCAGCAGCTTACCTCGGACAGAAAAGTATGGCTACACCTTC
many	TRBV5-1	TRBJ2-3	TRBD1	CASSLDRGHMTDTQYF	TGCGCCAGCAGCCTGGACAGGGGGCATATGACAGATACGCAGTATTTT
many	TRBV27	TRBJ2-3	TRBD2	CASTPLAGLLDTQYF	TGTGCCAGCACCCCACTAGCGGGATTGCTAGATACGCAGTATTTT
many	TRBV4-2	TRBJ2-1	TRBD2	CASSQDPGGGYNEQFF	TGTGCCAGCAGCCAAGATCCGGGAGGTGGGTACAATGAGCAGTTCTTC
many	TRBV15	TRBJ2-3	-	CATSRAGTPTDTQYF	TGTGCCACCAGCAGAGCCGGGACACCCACAGATACGCAGTATTTT
-	TRBV18	TRBJ1-2	-	CASSPQGEGEGTNYGYTF	TGTGCCAGCTCACCCCAAGGGGAGGGAGAAGGAACTAACTATGGCTACACCTTC
many	TRBV7-7	TRBJ2-3	TRBD2	CASSPRLAGGTDTQYF	TGTGCCAGCAGCCCGAGACTAGCGGGGGGCACAGATACGCAGTATTTT
many	TRBV19	TRBJ2-5	TRBD2	CASTTSGRHETQYF	TGTGCCAGTACGACTAGCGGGAGGCACGAGACCCAGTACTTC
many	TRBV27	TRBJ2-2	TRBD1	CASSEPDRANTGELFF	TGTGCCAGCTCCGAACCGGACAGGGCGAACACCGGGGAGCTGTTTTTT
many	TRBV27	TRBJ2-3	TRBD2	CASSLTGTRTDTQYF	TGTGCCAGCAGCCTGACCGGGACTAGAACAGATACGCAGTATTTT
few	TRBV2	TRBJ1-2	TRBD1	CASTRGGTGSYGYTF	TGTGCCAGCACTCGGGGGGGGACAGGGAGTTATGGCTACACCTTC
many	TRBV6-5	TRBJ2-5	-	CASSVRAHQETQYF	TGTGCCAGCAGTGTGCGAGCGCACCAAGAGACCCAGTACTTC
many	TRBV7-2	TRBJ1-5	-	CASSLFHGQWSQPQHF	TGTGCCAGCAGCTTATTTCACGGACAATGGAGTCAGCCCCAGCATTTT
many	TRBV5-1	TRBJ2-7	-	CASSLSPGAYEQYF	TGCGCCAGCAGCTTGTCACCAGGGGCCTACGAGCAGTACTTC
-	TRBV7-6	TRBJ2-3	TRBD2	CASSLLAASTDTQYF	TGTGCCAGCAGCCTTCTAGCGGCTAGCACAGATACGCAGTATTTT
many	TRBV20-1	TRBJ2-5	TRBD2	CSARVPSGSLRETQYF	TGCAGTGCTAGAGTACCCAGCGGGAGTTTGCGAGAGACCCAGTACTTC
many	TRBV3-1	TRBJ2-7	-	CASSQFLVHTPEQYF	TGTGCCAGCAGCCAATTTTTGGTCCATACCCCTGAGCAGTACTTC
many	TRBV6-5	TRBJ2-1	TRBD2	CASSYSGDYPTRDNEQFF	TGTGCCAGCAGTTACTCTGGGGACTATCCTACTAGAGACAATGAGCAGTTCTTC